This T cell receptor beta chain was captured in a study of control samples from healthy donors and cancer patients. Germline assignment: CDR1 MNHEY and CDR2 SVGAGI. This CDR3 is 15 amino acids long. V shed 7 bases and J 0 bases; nucleotides not matched to a gene: 5. The protocol was immunoSEQ multiplex PCR, while the TCRdb copy is restricted to in-frame clones and leaves out a portion. This table holds tens of thousands of clones, 93% found once. This receptor was taken from a woman aged 35 to 49 with lung cancer. The sample consisted of PBMCs. The chain carries TRBV6-5 and TRBJ1-3; the match to TRBD1 covers 8 bases. The CDR3: CASTRTGHSGNTIYF. In nucleotides, the CDR3 is TGTGCCAGCACCAGGACAGGGCACTCTGGAAACACCATATATTTT.